The clone carrying this T cell receptor beta chain was seen a few times. One entry per CDR3 protein, called by TCRdb with MiXCR from the 5' RACE reads. The profile shows 350,000 to 500,000 distinct CDR3 sequences, 15% to 20% of them singletons. This sample is drawn from a study of T-cell memory formation after mild COVID-19. Trimming removed 3 bases at V and 4 bases at J, with 10 bases between. Germline V gene lookup returns CDR1 SGHRS and CDR2 YFSETQ. The CDR3 covers 14 residues. Sequenced input: PBMCs or a T cell subset sorted from them (not recorded which). The gene calls are TRBV5-1 and TRBJ1-4; possible D gene TRBD1, 5 bases. This TCR derives from a man between 18 and 35 years old who had mild COVID-19 (a few samples of this study predate the infection). Cell type and time point are not known. The CDR3 bases are TGCGCCAGCAGCTGGAGGGGAATTAATGAAAAACTGTTTTTT. Its protein product is CASSWRGINEKLFF.